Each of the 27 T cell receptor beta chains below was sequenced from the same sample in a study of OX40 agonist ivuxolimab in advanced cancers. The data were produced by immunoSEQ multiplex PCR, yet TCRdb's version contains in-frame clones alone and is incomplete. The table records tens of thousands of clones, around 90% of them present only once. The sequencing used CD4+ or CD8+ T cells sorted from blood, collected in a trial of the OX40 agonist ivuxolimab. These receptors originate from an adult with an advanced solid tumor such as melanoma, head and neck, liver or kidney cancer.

CDR3 DNA: TGTGCCAGCAGCCCTCGGCTAGCGGGAGGTAGCTCCTACAATGAGCAGTTCTTC. Amino acids: CASSPRLAGGSSYNEQFF. The chain is built from TRBV11-2 and TRBJ2-1, with 11 bases aligning to TRBD2. The V gene's germline CDR1 is SGHAT and CDR2 FQNNGV. V was pared by 5 bases and J by 0 bases, with 9 bases of the junction left unmatched. CDR3 length equals 18 residues.

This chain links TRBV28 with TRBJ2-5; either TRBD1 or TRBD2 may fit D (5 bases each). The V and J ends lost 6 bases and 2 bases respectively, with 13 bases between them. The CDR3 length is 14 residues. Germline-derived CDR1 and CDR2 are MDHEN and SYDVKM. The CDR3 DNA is TGTGCCAGCAGACCGGGACCGAAACAAGAGACCCAGTACTTC. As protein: CASRPGPKQETQYF.

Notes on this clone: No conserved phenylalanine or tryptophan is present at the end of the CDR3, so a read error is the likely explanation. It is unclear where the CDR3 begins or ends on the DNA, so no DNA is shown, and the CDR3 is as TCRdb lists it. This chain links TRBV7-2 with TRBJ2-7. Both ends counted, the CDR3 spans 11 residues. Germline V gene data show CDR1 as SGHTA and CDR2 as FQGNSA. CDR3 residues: CASSLDRAGQT.

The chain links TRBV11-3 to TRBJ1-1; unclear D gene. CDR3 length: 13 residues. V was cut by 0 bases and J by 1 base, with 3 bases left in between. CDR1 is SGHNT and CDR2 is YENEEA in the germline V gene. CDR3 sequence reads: CASSLDRNTEAFF. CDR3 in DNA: TGTGCCAGCAGCTTAGACAGGAACACTGAAGCTTTCTTT.

The DNA for the CDR3 is TGTGCCAGCAGCCCCTCCGGGACAGCATTTCTCGGGGCCAACGTCCTGACTTTC. Translating gives CASSPSGTAFLGANVLTF. V usage is TRBV11-2 and J usage is TRBJ2-6, with 7 bases identical to TRBD1. Germline trimming cut 5 bases from V and 4 bases from J; bases unmatched to any gene: 14. From germline, CDR1 is SGHAT and CDR2 FQNNGV. The CDR3 length is 18 residues.

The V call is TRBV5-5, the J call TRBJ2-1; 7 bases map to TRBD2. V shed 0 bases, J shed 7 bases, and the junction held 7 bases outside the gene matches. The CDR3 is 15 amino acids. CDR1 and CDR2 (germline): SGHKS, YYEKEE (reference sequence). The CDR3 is CASSLDGASGNEQFF. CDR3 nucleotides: TGTGCCAGCAGCTTGGACGGGGCTAGCGGAAATGAGCAGTTCTTC. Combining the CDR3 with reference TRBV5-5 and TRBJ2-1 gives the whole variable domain DAGVTQSPTHLIKTRGQQVTLRCSPISGHKSVSWYQQVLGQGPQFIFQYYEKEERGRGNFPDRFSARQFPNYSSELNVNALLLGDSALYLCASSLDGASGNEQFFGPGTRLTVL.

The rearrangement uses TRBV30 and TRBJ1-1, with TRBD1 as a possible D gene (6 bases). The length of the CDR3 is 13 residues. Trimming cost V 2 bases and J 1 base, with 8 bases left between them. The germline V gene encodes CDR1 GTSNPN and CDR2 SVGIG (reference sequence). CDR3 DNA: TGTGCCTGGAGTCCCAGGGGGAACACTGAAGCTTTCTTT. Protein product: CAWSPRGNTEAFF.

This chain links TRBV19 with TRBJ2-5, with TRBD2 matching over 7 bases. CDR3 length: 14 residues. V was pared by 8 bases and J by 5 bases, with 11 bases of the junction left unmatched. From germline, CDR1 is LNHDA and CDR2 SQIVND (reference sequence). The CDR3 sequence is CASRMRGGGETQYF. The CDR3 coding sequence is TGTGCCAGTCGGATGCGCGGGGGTGGGGAGACCCAGTACTTC.

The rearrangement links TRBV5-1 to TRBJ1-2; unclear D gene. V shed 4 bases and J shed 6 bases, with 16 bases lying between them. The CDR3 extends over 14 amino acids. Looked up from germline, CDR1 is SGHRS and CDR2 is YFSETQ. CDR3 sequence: CASSPGRSSNGYTF. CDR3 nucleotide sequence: TGCGCCAGCAGCCCGGGCCGATCAAGCAATGGCTACACCTTC.

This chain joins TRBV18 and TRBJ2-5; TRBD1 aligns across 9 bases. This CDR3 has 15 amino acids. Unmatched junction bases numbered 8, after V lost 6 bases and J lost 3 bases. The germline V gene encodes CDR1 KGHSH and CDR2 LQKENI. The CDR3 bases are TGTGCCAGCTCTCCCCGACAGGGGGGTGAAGAGACCCAGTACTTC. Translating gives CASSPRQGGEETQYF.

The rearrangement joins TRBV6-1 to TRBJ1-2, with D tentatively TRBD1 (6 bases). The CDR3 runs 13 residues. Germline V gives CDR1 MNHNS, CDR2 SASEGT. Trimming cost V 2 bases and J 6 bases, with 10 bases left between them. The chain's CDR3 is CASSELGQDGYTF. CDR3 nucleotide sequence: TGTGCCAGCAGTGAATTGGGACAAGATGGCTACACCTTC.

In DNA, the CDR3 is TGTGCCAGCAGTTTTACAGGCTTCTATGGCTACACCTTC. Its translation is CASSFTGFYGYTF. The chain recombines TRBV28 with TRBJ1-2; the D gene is possibly TRBD1 (5 bases). The germline V and J ends were trimmed by 3 bases and 4 bases, with 9 bases remaining between them. CDR3 length: 13 amino acids. CDR1 and CDR2 from the germline V gene are MDHEN and SYDVKM.

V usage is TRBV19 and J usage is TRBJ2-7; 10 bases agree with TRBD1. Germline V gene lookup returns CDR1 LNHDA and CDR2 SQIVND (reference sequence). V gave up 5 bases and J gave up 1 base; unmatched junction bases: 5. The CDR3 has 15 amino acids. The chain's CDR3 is CASSFGTGESYEQYF. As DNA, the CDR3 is TGTGCCAGTAGTTTTGGGACAGGGGAATCCTACGAGCAGTACTTC.

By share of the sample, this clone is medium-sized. This CDR3 is CASSNLVSFYNEQFF. As DNA, the CDR3 is TGTGCCAGCAGTAACCTAGTTAGTTTCTACAATGAGCAGTTCTTC. The chain links TRBV27 to TRBJ2-1; D remains unclear. The CDR3 totals 15 residues. The V end was cut by 5 bases, the J end by 3 bases, with 14 bases between. The V gene's germline CDR1 is MNHEY and CDR2 SMNVEV (reference sequence).

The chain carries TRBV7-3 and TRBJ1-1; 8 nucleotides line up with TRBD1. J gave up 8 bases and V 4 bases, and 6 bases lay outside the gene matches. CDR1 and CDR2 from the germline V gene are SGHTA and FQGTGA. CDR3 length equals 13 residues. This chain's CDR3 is CASSSSGGAEAFF. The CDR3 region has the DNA TGTGCCAGCAGCTCGTCAGGGGGCGCAGAAGCTTTCTTT.

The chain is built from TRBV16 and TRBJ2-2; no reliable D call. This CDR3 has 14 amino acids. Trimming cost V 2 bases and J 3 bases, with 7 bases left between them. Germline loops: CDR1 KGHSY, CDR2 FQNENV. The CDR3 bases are TGTGCCAGCAGCCAACGCTGGGACACCGGGGAGCTGTTTTTT. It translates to CASSQRWDTGELFF.

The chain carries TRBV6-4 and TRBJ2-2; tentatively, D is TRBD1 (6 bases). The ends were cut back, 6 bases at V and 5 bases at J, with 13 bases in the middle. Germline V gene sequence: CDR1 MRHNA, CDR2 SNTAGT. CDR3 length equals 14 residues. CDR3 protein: CASRYEQGTGELFF. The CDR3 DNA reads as TGTGCCAGCAGATACGAGCAGGGGACCGGGGAGCTGTTTTTT.

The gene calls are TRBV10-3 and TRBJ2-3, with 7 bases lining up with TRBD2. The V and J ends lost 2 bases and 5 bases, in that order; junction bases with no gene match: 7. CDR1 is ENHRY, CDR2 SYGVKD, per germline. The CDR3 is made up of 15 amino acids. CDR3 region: CAISERGGGGDTQYF. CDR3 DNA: TGTGCCATCAGTGAGAGGGGCGGGGGAGGAGATACGCAGTATTTT.

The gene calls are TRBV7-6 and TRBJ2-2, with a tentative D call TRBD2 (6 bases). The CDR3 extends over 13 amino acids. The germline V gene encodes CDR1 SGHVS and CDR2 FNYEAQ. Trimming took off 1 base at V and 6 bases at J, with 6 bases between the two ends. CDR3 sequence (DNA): TGTGCCAGCAGCTTAGGGGGGGCCGGGGAGCTGTTTTTT. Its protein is CASSLGGAGELFF.

This CDR3 is CASTAGGWGEQFF. CDR3 nucleotide sequence: TGTGCCAGCACGGCGGGAGGTTGGGGTGAGCAGTTCTTC. The rearrangement joins TRBV2 to TRBJ2-1; the match to TRBD2 covers 8 bases. CDR3 size: 13 residues. Looked up from germline, CDR1 is SNHLY and CDR2 is FYNNEI. The ends lost 7 bases at V and 9 bases at J; junction bases unmatched: 8. The whole variable domain, remainder taken from reference TRBV2 and TRBJ2-1, is EPEVTQTPSHQVTQMGQEVILRCVPISNHLYFYWYRQILGQKVEFLVSFYNNEISEKSEIFDDQFSVERPDGSNFTLKIRSTKLEDSAMYFCASTAGGWGEQFFGPGTRLTVL.

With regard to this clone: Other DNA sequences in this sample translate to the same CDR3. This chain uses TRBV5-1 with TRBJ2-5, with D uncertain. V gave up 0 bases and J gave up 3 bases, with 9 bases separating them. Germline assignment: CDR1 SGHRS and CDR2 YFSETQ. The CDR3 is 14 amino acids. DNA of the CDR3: TGCGCCAGCAGCTTGGTGGGAAGGGAAGAGACCCAGTACTTC. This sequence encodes CASSLVGREETQYF.

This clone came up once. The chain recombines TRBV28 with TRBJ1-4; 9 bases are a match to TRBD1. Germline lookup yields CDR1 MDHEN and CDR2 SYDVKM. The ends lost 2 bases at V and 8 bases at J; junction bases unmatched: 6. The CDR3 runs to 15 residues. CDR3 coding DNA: TGTGCCAGCAGTTTAGGGGACAGGGTTCGGGAAAAACTGTTTTTT. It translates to CASSLGDRVREKLFF.

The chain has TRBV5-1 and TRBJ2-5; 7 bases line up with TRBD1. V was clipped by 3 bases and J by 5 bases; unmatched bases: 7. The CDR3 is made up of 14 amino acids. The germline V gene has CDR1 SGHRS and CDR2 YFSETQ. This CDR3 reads CASSSKTGLETQYF. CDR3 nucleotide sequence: TGCGCCAGCAGCTCCAAGACAGGGTTGGAGACCCAGTACTTC.

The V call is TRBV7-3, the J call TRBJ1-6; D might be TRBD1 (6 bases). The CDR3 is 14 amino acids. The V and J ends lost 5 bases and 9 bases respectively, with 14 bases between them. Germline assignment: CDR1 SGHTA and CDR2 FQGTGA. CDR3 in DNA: TGTGCCAGCAGCCCGGGACACTCCCGTTCACCCCTCCACTTT. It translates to CASSPGHSRSPLHF.

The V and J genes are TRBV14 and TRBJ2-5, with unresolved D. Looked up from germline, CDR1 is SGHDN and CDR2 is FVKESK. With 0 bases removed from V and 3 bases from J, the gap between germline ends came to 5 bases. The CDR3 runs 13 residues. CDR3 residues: CASSQDFKETQYF. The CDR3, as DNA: TGTGCCAGCAGCCAAGATTTTAAAGAGACCCAGTACTTC.

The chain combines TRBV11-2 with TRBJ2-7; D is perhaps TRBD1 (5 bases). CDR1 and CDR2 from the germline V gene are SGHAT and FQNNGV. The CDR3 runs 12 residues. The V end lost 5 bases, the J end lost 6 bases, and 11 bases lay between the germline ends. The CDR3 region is CASSLGHGEQYF. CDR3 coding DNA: TGTGCCAGCAGCCTTGGACATGGCGAGCAGTACTTC.

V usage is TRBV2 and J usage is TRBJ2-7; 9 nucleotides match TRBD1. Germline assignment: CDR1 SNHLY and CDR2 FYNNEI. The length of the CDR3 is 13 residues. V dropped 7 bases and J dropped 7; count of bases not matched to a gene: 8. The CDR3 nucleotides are TGTGCCAGCACCCTCGGGACAGGGAAAGAGCAGTACTTC. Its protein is CASTLGTGKEQYF.